This T cell receptor (beta chain) was found in a study of long-term antiretroviral therapy in people with HIV. The length of the CDR3 is 12 residues. V lost 5 bases to trimming and J lost 0 bases, with 1 base between them. Germline values: CDR1 LGHNA, CDR2 YNFKEQ. They ran version v3.0 of the immunoSEQ assay at survey level. The repertoire was sequenced with immunoSEQ multiplex PCR; TCRdb's copy has only in-frame clones and lacks some. The table includes about 50,000 clones, about 86% detected once. This TCR was sampled from a young woman with HIV. Sequencing was performed on unsorted PBMCs, taken 0.8 years after starting antiretroviral therapy. V and J are TRBV4-2 and TRBJ2-2; no reliable D call. In DNA form, the CDR3 reads TGTGCCAGCAGCACGAACACCGGGGAGCTGTTTTTT. This translates into CASSTNTGELFF.